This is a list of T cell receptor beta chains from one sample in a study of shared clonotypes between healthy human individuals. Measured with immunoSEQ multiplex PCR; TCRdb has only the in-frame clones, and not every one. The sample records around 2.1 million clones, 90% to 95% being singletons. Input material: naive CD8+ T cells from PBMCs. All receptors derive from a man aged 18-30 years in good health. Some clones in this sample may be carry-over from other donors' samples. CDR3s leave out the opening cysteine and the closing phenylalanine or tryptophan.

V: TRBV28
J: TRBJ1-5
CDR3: ASSLFQGISNQPQH

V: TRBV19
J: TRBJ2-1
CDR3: ATRLGPANEQF

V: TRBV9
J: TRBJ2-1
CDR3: ASSVVGTSGGGPYNEQF

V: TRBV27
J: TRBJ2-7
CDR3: ASSLIGPSYEQY

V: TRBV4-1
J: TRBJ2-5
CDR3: ASSQEVGTPADTQY

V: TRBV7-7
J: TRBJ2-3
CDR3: ASSSLAGATDTQY

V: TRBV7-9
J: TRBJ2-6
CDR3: ASSLPGLALSSGANVLT

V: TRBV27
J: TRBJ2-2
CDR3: ASSHGSARELF

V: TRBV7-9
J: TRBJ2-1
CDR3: ASSFGSYPKFDEQF

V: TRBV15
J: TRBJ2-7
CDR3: ATSGGLAVYEQY

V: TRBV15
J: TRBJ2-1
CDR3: ATSKTPRGNNEQF

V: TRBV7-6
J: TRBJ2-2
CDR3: ASSLVRLALGTGELF

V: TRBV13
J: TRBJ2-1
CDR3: ASSPRTSGGYNEQF

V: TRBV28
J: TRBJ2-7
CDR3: ASSFSSGTSFTYEQY

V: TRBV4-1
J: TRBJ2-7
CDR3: ASSQRITYEQY

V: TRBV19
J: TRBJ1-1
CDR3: ASSGGKGNTEAF

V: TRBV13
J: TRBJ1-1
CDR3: ASSLGPQGAGDTEAF

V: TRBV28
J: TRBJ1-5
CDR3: ASSQRQGWGNQPQH

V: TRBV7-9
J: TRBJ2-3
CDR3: ASSPGISDTQY

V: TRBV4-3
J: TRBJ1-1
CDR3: ASSPTRGTEAF

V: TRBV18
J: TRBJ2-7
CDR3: ATPGTSGRPGHEQY

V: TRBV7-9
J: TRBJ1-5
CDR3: ASSLGQGVNQPQH

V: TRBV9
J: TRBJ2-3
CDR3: ASSGGNTQY

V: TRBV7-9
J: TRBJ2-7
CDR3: ASSLAGGSSSYEQY

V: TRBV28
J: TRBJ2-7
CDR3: ASKIGTEFYEQY

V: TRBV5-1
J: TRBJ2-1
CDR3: ASSLGNNEQF

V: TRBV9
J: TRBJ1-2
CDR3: ASSPHRDPDDGYT